The 13 T cell receptor beta chains in this list originate from one sample, sequenced in a study of blood T cell repertoires in COVID-19. Sequencing was performed with immunoSEQ multiplex PCR; in TCRdb, only in-frame clones are kept and a portion is missing. The table includes about 150,000 clones, less than 95% detected once. The sequencing input was peripheral blood. These receptors were obtained from a man over 45 with acute or convalescent COVID-19.

The J gene is TRBJ1-1, the V gene TRBV6-4; D is unresolved. This CDR3 comprises 15 residues. V lost 7 bases to trimming and J lost 1 base, with 16 bases between them. Germline assignment: CDR1 MRHNA and CDR2 SNTAGT. The chain's CDR3 is CASNSNAGSNTEAFF. The CDR3 DNA sequence: TGTGCCAGCAACTCTAATGCGGGATCGAACACTGAAGCTTTCTTT.

The chain is built from TRBV27 and TRBJ1-3; no reliable D call. The CDR3 has 16 residues. Between the trimmed V and J ends, which lost 3 bases and 0 bases, there was a span of 12 bases. The germline V gene encodes CDR1 MNHEY and CDR2 SMNVEV (reference sequence). CDR3 sequence (DNA): TGTGCCAGCAGTTTCTTCCCTCCAGACTCTGGAAACACCATATATTTT. This gives the protein CASSFFPPDSGNTIYF.

The chain combines TRBV5-8 with TRBJ2-1; possible D gene TRBD2, 5 bases. V was clipped by 0 bases and J by 7 bases, with 8 bases between them. CDR3 length equals 13 residues. Germline V CDR1 and CDR2: SGHTS, YDEGEE. The CDR3 DNA reads as TGTGCCAGCAGCTTGGGTCGGGGTAATGAGCAGTTCTTC. This gives the protein CASSLGRGNEQFF.

This clone was detected a few times. The V and J genes are TRBV29-1 and TRBJ2-1; D uncertain. The CDR3 length is 10 residues. Germline V gene lookup returns CDR1 SQVTM and CDR2 ANQGSEA. V was trimmed by 3 bases and J by 10 bases, leaving 7 bases between them. The CDR3 region is CSVDWREQFF. In nucleotides, the CDR3 is TGCAGCGTTGACTGGCGGGAGCAGTTCTTC.

The J gene is TRBJ2-1, the V gene TRBV4-1, with 7 bases matching TRBD2. CDR3 size: 16 residues. The J segment lost 4 bases and the V segment lost 1 base, leaving 7 bases of the junction unmatched. Germline loops: CDR1 MGHRA, CDR2 YSYEKL. CDR3: CASSQALSGIYNEQFF. The CDR3 DNA follows: TGCGCCAGCAGCCAAGCCCTCAGCGGGATATACAATGAGCAGTTCTTC.

This clone was counted only a few times. J is TRBJ1-6 and V is TRBV29-1, with D perhaps TRBD1 (6 bases). Germline CDR1 reads SQVTM; CDR2 reads ANQGSEA. The germline V and J ends were trimmed by 6 bases and 8 bases, with 14 bases remaining between them. The CDR3 extends over 13 amino acids. The CDR3 sequence is CSVMTGADSPLHF. The CDR3 DNA reads TGCAGCGTCATGACAGGTGCAGATTCACCCCTCCACTTT.

This clone was detected only once. The CDR3 DNA reads as TGTGCCAGCTCACTGGGTATGGACTACCAAGAGACCCAGTACTTC. As protein: CASSLGMDYQETQYF. V gene TRBV18 combines with J gene TRBJ2-5; TRBD2 might be the D (5 bases). This CDR3 is built from 15 residues. Between the trimmed V and J ends, which lost 4 bases and 0 bases, there was a span of 12 bases. Germline V gives CDR1 KGHSH, CDR2 LQKENI.

This chain uses TRBV10-1 with TRBJ2-2; no clear D. Germline CDR1 is WNHNN and CDR2 is SYGVQD (reference sequence). The CDR3 extends over 14 amino acids. V lost 6 bases to trimming and J lost 2 bases, with 10 bases between them. The DNA for the CDR3 is TGCGCCAGCAGAGGCCAGGCCAACACCGGGGAGCTGTTTTTT. Protein: CASRGQANTGELFF.

The genes are TRBV27 and TRBJ2-1, with 10 bases that match TRBD2. The germline CDR1 and CDR2 sequences are MNHEY and SMNVEV (reference sequence). The CDR3 extends over 15 amino acids. The V segment lost 0 bases and the J segment 9 bases; nucleotides outside the gene matches: 5. The CDR3: CASSLSSGRIGEQFF. The DNA for the CDR3 is TGTGCCAGCAGTTTATCTAGCGGGAGGATCGGTGAGCAGTTCTTC.

This clone was counted between two and nine times. The chain uses TRBV2 and TRBJ1-1, with D perhaps matching TRBD1 (5 bases). This CDR3 has 11 residues. CDR1 is SNHLY and CDR2 is FYNNEI in the germline V gene. Trimming took 8 bases from V and 7 from J, leaving 11 bases between them. CDR3 protein: CASLREVEAFF. The DNA of the CDR3 is TGTGCCAGCCTCAGGGAGGTTGAAGCTTTCTTT.

The chain links TRBV28 to TRBJ2-7, with D tentatively TRBD2 (6 bases). This CDR3 is built from 16 residues. Trimming removed 7 bases from V and 2 bases from J, with 21 bases in between. Per the germline V gene, CDR1 is MDHEN and CDR2 is SYDVKM. CDR3 sequence (DNA): TGTGCCAGCATATCCGGCGGGGCTACCCACCCCTACGAGCAGTACTTC. This sequence encodes CASISGGATHPYEQYF.

This CDR3 is CASSPPSGQYNEQFF. The CDR3 region has the DNA TGTGCCAGCTCACCACCGAGCGGCCAATACAATGAGCAGTTCTTC. The chain combines TRBV18 with TRBJ2-1, with a possible D match to TRBD2 (5 bases). CDR1 and CDR2 from the germline V gene are KGHSH and LQKENI. The CDR3 is 15 amino acids. V dropped 0 bases and J dropped 4 bases, with 10 bases sitting between them. Variable domain in full (rest from reference TRBV18 and TRBJ2-1): NAGVMQNPRHLVRRRGQEARLRCSPMKGHSHVYWYRQLPEEGLKFMVYLQKENIIDESGMPKERFSAEFPKEGPSILRIQQVVRGDSAAYFCASSPPSGQYNEQFFGPGTRLTVL.

This chain connects TRBV7-9 to TRBJ2-3, with 9 bases fitting TRBD2. Germline CDR1 is SEHNR and CDR2 is FQNEAQ (reference sequence). The CDR3 runs 15 residues. With 1 base clipped from V and 5 bases from J, the junction kept 4 bases outside the gene matches. CDR3 region: CASSLGLAGIDTQYF. The CDR3 DNA reads TGTGCCAGCAGCTTAGGGCTAGCGGGGATAGATACGCAGTATTTT.